These 26 T cell receptor beta chains originate from one sample sequenced in a study of OX40 agonist ivuxolimab in advanced cancers. Library generation was performed with the immunoSEQ multiplex PCR assay. What TCRdb holds here is the immuneACCESS table cut down to in-frame rearrangements. Part of the clones is not present; checked against another copy, under half of the missing clones reflect an unresolved V gene, and the others are unexplained. The sample data list tens of thousands of clones, and approximately 91% of these were observed just once. About 0.31% of the sample rests with the top ten. The sample here was CD4+ or CD8+ T cells sorted from blood, taken in a trial of the OX40 agonist ivuxolimab. These receptors originate from an adult with an advanced solid tumor such as melanoma, head and neck, liver or kidney cancer.

This chain uses TRBV9 with TRBJ2-1; maybe TRBD1 (10 bases). The CDR3 contains 16 residues. Deletions cut 3 bases from V and 14 bases from J, with 27 bases between. Per germline, CDR1 SGDLS and CDR2 YYNGEE. The CDR3 sequence is CASSAGQGDSGRPKFF. The CDR3 nucleotides are TGTGCCAGCAGCGCAGGACAGGGGGATAGCGGGAGACCCAAGTTCTTC.

The chain combines TRBV27 with TRBJ1-4; D is unclear. The CDR3 is 14 amino acids. V lost 5 bases to trimming and J lost 10 bases, with 17 bases between them. The germline V gene has CDR1 MNHEY and CDR2 SMNVEV (reference sequence). The CDR3 DNA is TGTGCCAGCAGTCCCAGATTGGGAGTAGGAAAACTGTTTTTT. This encodes CASSPRLGVGKLFF.

This chain links TRBV28 with TRBJ1-1; no firm D call. The CDR3 sequence is 13 residues long. CDR1 MDHEN and CDR2 SYDVKM come from the germline V gene. Trimming pared 3 bases from V and 1 base from J, leaving 6 bases between. As DNA, the CDR3 is TGTGCCAGCAGTTTGGTGGGGAACACTGAAGCTTTCTTT. Translation: CASSLVGNTEAFF.

J is TRBJ1-3 and V is TRBV7-8; 8 nucleotides line up with TRBD1. CDR1 and CDR2 from the germline V gene are SGHVS and FQNEAQ. There are 16 residues in the CDR3. V lost 5 bases to trimming and J lost 4 bases; unmatched junction nucleotides: 10. This chain's CDR3 is CASSTPTGAGGNTIYF. The DNA for the CDR3 is TGTGCCAGCAGCACACCGACAGGGGCCGGGGGAAACACCATATATTTT.

The chain joins TRBV6-5 to TRBJ1-2; D possibly corresponds to TRBD1 (6 bases). Germline V CDR1 and CDR2: MNHEY, SVGAGI. The CDR3 is 13 residues long. Trimming shortened V by 7 bases and J by 7 bases, and 16 bases separated the two germline ends. CDR3: CASTTTGAGGYTF. The CDR3 coding sequence is TGTGCCAGCACCACTACGGGGGCGGGTGGCTACACCTTC.

The V and J genes are TRBV6-1 and TRBJ2-5; 10 bases match TRBD2. The CDR3 covers 14 residues. Trimming cost V 6 bases and J 6 bases; bases outside gene matches: 7. The V gene's germline CDR1 is MNHNS and CDR2 SASEGT. The CDR3 region is CASRASGSQKTQYF. The CDR3 coding sequence is TGTGCCAGCAGGGCTAGCGGGAGTCAGAAGACCCAGTACTTC.

The rearrangement uses TRBV19 and TRBJ2-3; 11 nucleotides agree with TRBD1. V shed 6 bases, J shed 4 bases, and the junction held 21 bases outside the gene matches. This CDR3 region has 20 residues. In germline, CDR1 is LNHDA, CDR2 SQIVND (reference sequence). The CDR3 nucleotides read TGTGCCAGTAGGACCAGGACAGGGGGCGTTCGGGACCGCACCCCAGATACGCAGTATTTT. Protein sequence: CASRTRTGGVRDRTPDTQYF.

The chain uses TRBV7-9 and TRBJ2-3; 11 bases are shared with TRBD2. CDR3 length: 19 residues. V trimming: 3 bases; J trimming: 0 bases; junction bases outside the gene matches: 11. The germline V gene encodes CDR1 SEHNR and CDR2 FQNEAQ (reference sequence). The CDR3 region is CASSFNLAGGGFSTDTQYF. The CDR3 nucleotides read TGTGCCAGCAGCTTTAATCTAGCGGGAGGTGGCTTTAGCACAGATACGCAGTATTTT.

The rearrangement joins TRBV5-8 to TRBJ2-5; 13 bases line up with TRBD2. This CDR3 has 17 amino acids. Looked up from germline, CDR1 is SGHTS and CDR2 is YDEGEE. The V segment lost 4 bases and the J segment 1 base; nucleotides outside the gene matches: 7. In nucleotides, the CDR3 is TGTGCCAGCAGCGGAGGACTAGCGGGAGTGCCCCAAGAGACCCAGTACTTC. It codes for CASSGGLAGVPQETQYF.

The chain joins TRBV19 to TRBJ2-3, with TRBD1 identical over 8 bases. The CDR3 has 17 residues. The V gene's germline CDR1 is LNHDA and CDR2 SQIVND (reference sequence). The J segment lost 3 bases and the V segment lost 6 bases, leaving 14 bases of the junction unmatched. CDR3 nucleotides: TGTGCCAGTAGGAACCTTCCCGGGACAGGAAGAACAGATACGCAGTATTTT. This encodes CASRNLPGTGRTDTQYF.

The gene calls are TRBV10-2 and TRBJ1-2; D is unclear. The V and J ends lost 0 bases and 7 bases respectively, with 6 bases between them. From germline, CDR1 is WSHSY and CDR2 SAAADI. The CDR3 is 12 amino acids. The CDR3 region is CASSESGFGYTF. The CDR3 DNA is TGCGCCAGCAGTGAGTCGGGGTTTGGCTACACCTTC.

This clone was detected once. V usage is TRBV18 and J usage is TRBJ1-1; possibly TRBD1 for D (5 bases). Germline V gives CDR1 KGHSH, CDR2 LQKENI. The CDR3 has 13 residues. The ends were cut back, 3 bases at V and 3 bases at J, with 8 bases in the middle. DNA for the CDR3: TGTGCCAGCTCACCGAAAGGGGACACTGAAGCTTTCTTT. Its translation: CASSPKGDTEAFF.

This chain uses TRBV5-1 with TRBJ2-5; D perhaps matches TRBD2 (6 bases). The CDR3 consists of 16 residues. V was pared by 0 bases and J by 2 bases, with 14 bases between. CDR1 is SGHRS, CDR2 YFSETQ, per germline. The CDR3: CASSLASIAAQETQYF. The CDR3 DNA reads TGCGCCAGCAGCTTGGCCTCTATAGCGGCACAAGAGACCCAGTACTTC.

This clone appeared a few times. This chain links TRBV7-2 with TRBJ2-1; 12 nucleotides agree with TRBD2. Trimming removed 8 bases from V and 6 bases from J; junction bases left unmatched: 8. The CDR3 loop spans 15 amino acids. Looked up from germline, CDR1 is SGHTA and CDR2 is FQGNSA. DNA for the CDR3: TGTGCCAGCCGAGGGACTAGCGGGCGCCCCAATGAGCAGTTCTTC. This translates into CASRGTSGRPNEQFF.

The V call is TRBV5-1, the J call TRBJ1-1; 9 positions agree with TRBD1. Germline lookup yields CDR1 SGHRS and CDR2 YFSETQ. With V trimmed by 2 bases and J by 5 bases, 10 bases remained unmatched. The CDR3 has 16 residues. The CDR3 loop is CASSFGTGITLTEAFF. CDR3 sequence (DNA): TGCGCCAGCAGCTTTGGGACAGGGATTACCCTTACTGAAGCTTTCTTT.

The chain couples TRBV5-1 to TRBJ1-1; 7 nucleotides align to TRBD1. The CDR3 has 13 amino acids. J was trimmed by 6 bases and V by 0 bases; bases with no gene match: 2. CDR1 is SGHRS and CDR2 is YFSETQ in the germline V gene. This CDR3 is CASSLGGTAEAFF. The CDR3 coding sequence is TGCGCCAGCAGCTTGGGAGGGACAGCTGAAGCTTTCTTT.

The gene calls are TRBV6-5 and TRBJ2-5, with D hard to call. This CDR3 comprises 14 residues. Germline loops: CDR1 MNHEY, CDR2 SVGAGI. V was shortened by 0 bases and J by 1 base, with 6 bases between the two germline ends. DNA of the CDR3: TGTGCCAGCAGTTACTCGACGGCCCAAGAGACCCAGTACTTC. Its translation: CASSYSTAQETQYF.

The CDR3 nucleotides are TGTGCCAGTAGTTTCGGTAACACCTTCAATGAGCAGTTCTTC. Its protein product is CASSFGNTFNEQFF. The rearrangement uses TRBV19 and TRBJ2-1; no clear D. Looked up from germline, CDR1 is LNHDA and CDR2 is SQIVND (reference sequence). V was clipped by 5 bases and J by 6 bases, with 14 bases between them. The CDR3 contains 14 residues.

The rearrangement uses TRBV6-5 and TRBJ1-1; TRBD1 aligns across 7 bases. Germline CDR1 MNHEY, CDR2 SVGAGI. This CDR3 contains 15 residues. V shed 5 bases, J shed 1 base, and the junction held 7 bases outside the gene matches. CDR3 residues: CASSRSTGPNTEAFF. The CDR3 coding sequence is TGTGCCAGCAGTCGCTCGACAGGGCCGAACACTGAAGCTTTCTTT.

The CDR3 here is CASSLSGQGAPFYGYTF. The DNA for the CDR3 is TGTGCCAGCAGTTTGTCCGGACAGGGGGCCCCATTCTATGGCTACACCTTC. This chain uses TRBV27 with TRBJ1-2; TRBD1 matches 11 bases. The CDR3 consists of 17 residues. The germline CDR1 and CDR2 sequences are MNHEY and SMNVEV (reference sequence). Losses at the gene ends were 3 bases for V and 4 bases for J; bases not matched to a gene: 10.

V and J are TRBV27 and TRBJ1-2, with 7 bases fitting TRBD1. Germline V gene lookup returns CDR1 MNHEY and CDR2 SMNVEV (reference sequence). V gave up 4 bases and J gave up 1 base; unmatched junction bases: 9. This CDR3 has 16 residues. CDR3 sequence reads: CASSSRGQVLNYGYTF. For the CDR3, the DNA is TGTGCCAGCAGTTCTCGCGGACAGGTCCTTAACTATGGCTACACCTTC.

V is TRBV2 and J is TRBJ1-2, with D hard to call. Between the trimmed V and J ends, which lost 8 bases and 7 bases, there was a span of 17 bases. This CDR3 contains 13 residues. Germline-derived CDR1 and CDR2 are SNHLY and FYNNEI. The CDR3 region has the DNA TGTGCCAGCGACCGAGTGGAGGAATCTGGCTACACCTTC. The encoded protein is CASDRVEESGYTF.

The V call is TRBV19, the J call TRBJ1-2; a weak D match, TRBD1 (5 bases). Trimming shortened V by 3 bases and J by 4 bases, and 9 bases separated the two germline ends. The germline V gene encodes CDR1 LNHDA and CDR2 SQIVND (reference sequence). The CDR3 runs 13 residues. The CDR3 DNA follows: TGTGCCAGTAGTATCGGTCAGGGCTATGGCTACACCTTC. Translating gives CASSIGQGYGYTF. The whole variable domain, filled in from reference TRBV19 and TRBJ1-2, reads DGGITQSPKYLFRKEGQNVTLSCEQNLNHDAMYWYRQDPGQGLRLIYYSQIVNDFQKGDIAEGYSVSREKKESFPLTVTSAQKNPTAFYLCASSIGQGYGYTFGSGTRLTVV.

This chain uses TRBV5-6 with TRBJ2-2; 8 bases match TRBD2. This CDR3 comprises 16 residues. V lost 0 bases to trimming and J lost 4 bases; unmatched junction nucleotides: 5. The V gene's germline CDR1 is SGHDT and CDR2 YYEEEE. CDR3 bases: TGTGCCAGCAGCTTGGTCGGGGGGGATACCACCGGGGAGCTGTTTTTT. The encoded protein is CASSLVGGDTTGELFF.

This chain connects TRBV4-1 to TRBJ1-5; no definite D call. V was pared by 0 bases and J by 7 bases, with 16 bases between. Per the germline V gene, CDR1 is MGHRA and CDR2 is YSYEKL. The CDR3 length is 16 residues. CDR3 DNA: TGCGCCAGCAGCCAAGAGCCGGCGGCAGATAACCAGCCCCAGCATTTT. As protein: CASSQEPAADNQPQHF.

The V and J genes are TRBV9 and TRBJ1-4; D possibly corresponds to TRBD1 (6 bases). Trimming left V 3 bases short and J 5 bases short, with 14 bases between. The CDR3 extends over 15 amino acids. CDR1 is SGDLS, CDR2 YYNGEE, per germline. CDR3 DNA sequence: TGTGCCAGCAGCGCAGCGACAGGAGACAATGAAAAACTGTTTTTT. Its translation is CASSAATGDNEKLFF.